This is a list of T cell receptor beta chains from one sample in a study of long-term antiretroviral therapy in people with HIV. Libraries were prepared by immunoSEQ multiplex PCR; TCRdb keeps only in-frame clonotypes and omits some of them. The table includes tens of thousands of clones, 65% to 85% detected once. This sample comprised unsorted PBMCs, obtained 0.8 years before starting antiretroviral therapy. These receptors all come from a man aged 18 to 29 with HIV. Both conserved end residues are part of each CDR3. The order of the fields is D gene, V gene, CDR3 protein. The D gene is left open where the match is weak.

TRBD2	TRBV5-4	CASSLGTSGANQETQYF
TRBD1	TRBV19	CASSKDRGYYGYTF
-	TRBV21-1	CASSKGDSGTSGKSSTDTQYF
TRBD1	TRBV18	CASSRSGTGGGETQYF
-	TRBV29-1	CSVGRVNEKLFF
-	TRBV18	CASSTEVPATSTDTQYF
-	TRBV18	CASSPGTEINVLTF
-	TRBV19	CASTGAVYNEQFF
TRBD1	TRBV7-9	CASSYQQGHQHF
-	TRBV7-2	CASSAGYMRGQFF
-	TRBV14	CASSHPPGSATYNEQFF
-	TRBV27	CASSFSGFGQPQHF
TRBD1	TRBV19	CASSILGQVRMKGLFF
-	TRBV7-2	CASSRQGANEQYF
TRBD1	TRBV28	CASRSGQGHGYTF
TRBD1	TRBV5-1	CASSLLPGQGSGYTF
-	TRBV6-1	CASSSTAATQYF
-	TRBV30	CAFNRQGASYNSPLHF
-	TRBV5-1	CASSLGRVDYGYTF
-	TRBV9	CASSGDLSEQYF
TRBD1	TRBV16	CASSLYKGGPYSEQYF
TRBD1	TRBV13	CASSPGGSEAFF
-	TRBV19	CASSIDVVLLTGQPQHF
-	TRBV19	CASSIDLWENTGELFF
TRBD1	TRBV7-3	CASSGGTGTEAFF
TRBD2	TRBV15	CATSSPAGANTQYF
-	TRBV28	CASSLLRAEAFF
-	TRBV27	CASSTTPIRKGTDTQYF
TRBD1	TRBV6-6	CASSLRDSAYEQYF
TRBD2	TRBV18	CASSPSGGSYNEQFF
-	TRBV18	CASSPYKGPSYEQYF
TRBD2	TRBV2	CASRVGTSGGLFFF
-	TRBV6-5	CASSYVGGEQYF
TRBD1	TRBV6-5	CASSSPGQGGEKLFF
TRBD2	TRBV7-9	CASTAGVLDEQYF
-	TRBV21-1	CASSKSGTEAFF
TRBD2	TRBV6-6	CATSAGVSDTQYF
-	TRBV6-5	CASSHPQGKLPLHF
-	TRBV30	CAWTQALNTEAFF
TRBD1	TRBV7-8	CASSLGTGGEQYF
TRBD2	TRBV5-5	CASSQRGLAGAYVGELFF
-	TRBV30	CACLRGPYEQYF
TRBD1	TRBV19	CASSIEWTGKGTEAFF
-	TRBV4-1	CASSQDPQVNIYEQYF
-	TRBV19	CASSIDLGNEQYF
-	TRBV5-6	CASSFMGSTPLDEQFF
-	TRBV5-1	CASSLGLGRDYGYTF
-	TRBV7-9	CASSPRGAVENTEAFF
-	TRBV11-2	CASSLGAFQETQYF
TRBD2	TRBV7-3	CASSLGGGGAWKETQYF
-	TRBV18	CASSPGQGFNQPQHF
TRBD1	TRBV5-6	CASSLDRGSRNEQFF